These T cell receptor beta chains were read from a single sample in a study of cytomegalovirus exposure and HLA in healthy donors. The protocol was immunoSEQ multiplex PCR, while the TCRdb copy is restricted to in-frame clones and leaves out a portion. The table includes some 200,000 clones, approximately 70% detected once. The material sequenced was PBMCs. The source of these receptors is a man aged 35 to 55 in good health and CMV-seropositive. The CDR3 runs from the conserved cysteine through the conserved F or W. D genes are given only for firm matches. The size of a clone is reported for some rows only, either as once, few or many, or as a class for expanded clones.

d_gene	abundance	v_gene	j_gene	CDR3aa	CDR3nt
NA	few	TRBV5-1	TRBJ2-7	CASSGGGGTYEQYF	TGCGCCAGCAGCGGCGGGGGCGGAACCTACGAGCAGTACTTC
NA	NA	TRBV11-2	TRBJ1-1	CASSLRTGVWDTEAFF	TGTGCCAGCAGCTTGAGGACTGGGGTTTGGGACACTGAAGCTTTCTTT
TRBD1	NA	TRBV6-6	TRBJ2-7	CASGPTGSSYEQYF	TGTGCCAGCGGGCCGACAGGGAGCTCCTACGAGCAGTACTTC
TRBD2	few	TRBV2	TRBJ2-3	CASSLAGGQDTQYF	TGTGCCAGCAGTCTAGCGGGGGGGCAAGATACGCAGTATTTT
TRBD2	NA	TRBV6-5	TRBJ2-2	CASSYGLARGSGELFF	TGTGCCAGCAGTTACGGACTAGCCAGGGGTTCCGGGGAGCTGTTTTTT
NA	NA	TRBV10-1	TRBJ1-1	CASSSPTELDTEAFF	TGCGCCAGCAGTTCACCGACAGAGCTAGACACTGAAGCTTTCTTT
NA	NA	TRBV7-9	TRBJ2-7	CASSPWDTLAEQYF	TGTGCCAGCAGCCCCTGGGACACGCTGGCGGAGCAGTACTTC
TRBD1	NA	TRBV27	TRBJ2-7	CASSSGTGVTYEQYF	TGTGCCAGCAGTTCCGGGACAGGGGTCACCTACGAGCAGTACTTC
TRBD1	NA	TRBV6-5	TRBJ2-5	CASRLTHRGWETQYF	TGTGCCAGCAGATTAACCCACAGGGGGTGGGAGACCCAGTACTTC
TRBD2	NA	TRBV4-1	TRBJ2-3	CASSQEFGGRGTDTQYF	TGCGCCAGCAGCCAAGAATTCGGGGGGAGAGGCACAGATACGCAGTATTTT
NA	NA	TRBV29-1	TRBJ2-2	CSATGLGGELFF	TGCAGCGCTACAGGGCTCGGCGGGGAGCTGTTTTTT
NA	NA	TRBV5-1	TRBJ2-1	CASSLYSYNEQFF	TGCGCCAGCAGCTTATACAGCTACAATGAGCAGTTCTTC
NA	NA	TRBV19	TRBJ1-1	CASSIRGGARGTEAFF	TGTGCCAGTAGTATAAGGGGGGGGGCGCGAGGCACTGAAGCTTTCTTT
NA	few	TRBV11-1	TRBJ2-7	CASSSPRDNYEQYF	TGTGCCAGCAGCTCGCCCAGGGACAACTACGAGCAGTACTTC
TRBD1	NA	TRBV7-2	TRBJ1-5	CASQDRENYQPQHF	TGTGCCAGCCAGGACAGGGAGAATTATCAGCCCCAGCATTTT
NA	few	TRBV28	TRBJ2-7	CASSGGGRYEQYF	TGTGCCAGCAGCGGAGGGGGCCGTTACGAGCAGTACTTC
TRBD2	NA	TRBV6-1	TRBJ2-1	CASKELAGSEQFF	TGTGCCAGCAAGGAACTAGCGGGGAGTGAGCAGTTCTTC
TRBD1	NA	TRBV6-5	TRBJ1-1	CASGPGQGRVDEAFF	TGTGCCAGCGGACCGGGACAGGGGCGGGTTGATGAAGCTTTCTTT
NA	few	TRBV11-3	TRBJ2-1	CASSLGLGEGSYNEQFF	TGTGCCAGCAGCTTAGGCCTCGGAGAGGGCTCCTACAATGAGCAGTTCTTC
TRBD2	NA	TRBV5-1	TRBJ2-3	CASSEGVAGGVTDTQYF	TGCGCCAGCAGCGAAGGAGTAGCGGGGGGTGTCACAGATACGCAGTATTTT
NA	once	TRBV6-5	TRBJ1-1	CAAGLGRGTEAFF	TGTGCCGCAGGACTGGGGCGGGGCACTGAAGCTTTCTTT
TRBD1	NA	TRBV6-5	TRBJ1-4	CASSFGTDSTNEKLFF	TGTGCCAGCAGTTTCGGGACAGACTCAACTAATGAAAAACTGTTTTTT
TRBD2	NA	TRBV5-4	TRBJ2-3	CASSLNGLAGGRDTQYF	TGTGCCAGCAGCCTAAACGGACTAGCGGGGGGAAGGGATACGCAGTATTTT
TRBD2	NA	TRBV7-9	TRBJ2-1	CASSLGTSVYNEQFF	TGTGCCAGCAGCTTAGGGACTAGCGTCTACAATGAGCAGTTCTTC
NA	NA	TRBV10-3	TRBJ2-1	CAISDRGLSEQFF	TGTGCCATCAGTGACAGGGGCCTTAGTGAGCAGTTCTTC
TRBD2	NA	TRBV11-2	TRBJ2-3	CASRLGRGGPMISTDTQYF	TGTGCCAGCAGGCTCGGGCGGGGGGGCCCTATGATTTCCACAGATACGCAGTATTTT
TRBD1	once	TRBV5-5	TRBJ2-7	CASSLADRGQRDPYEQYF	TGTGCCAGCAGCTTGGCCGACAGGGGCCAGAGAGATCCCTACGAGCAGTACTTC
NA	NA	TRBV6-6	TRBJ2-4	CASSYGQLAKNIQYF	TGTGCCAGCAGTTACGGGCAGCTAGCCAAAAACATTCAGTACTTC
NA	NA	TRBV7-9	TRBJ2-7	CASSPGGGSEQYF	TGTGCCAGCAGCCCTGGGGGGGGCAGCGAGCAGTACTTC
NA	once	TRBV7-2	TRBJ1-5	CASSLYNQPQHF	TGTGCCAGCAGCTTATATAATCAGCCCCAGCATTTT
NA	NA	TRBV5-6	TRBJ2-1	CASSLVEGGGDFREQFF	TGTGCCAGCAGCTTGGTCGAGGGGGGGGGTGATTTCCGTGAGCAGTTCTTC
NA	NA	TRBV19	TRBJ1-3	CASSSIDRSSGNTIYF	TGTGCCAGTAGTAGTATTGACAGGAGCTCTGGAAACACCATATATTTT
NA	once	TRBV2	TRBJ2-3	CASSPQTWTDTQYF	TGTGCCAGCAGTCCTCAGACATGGACAGATACGCAGTATTTT
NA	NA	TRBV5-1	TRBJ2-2	CASSLDTAAGELFF	TGCGCCAGCAGCTTGGATACAGCCGCCGGGGAGCTGTTTTTT
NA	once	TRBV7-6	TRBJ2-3	CASSLDGGRTDTQYF	TGTGCCAGCAGCTTAGACGGGGGGCGCACAGATACGCAGTATTTT
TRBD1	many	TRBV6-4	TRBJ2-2	CASSDSTGDTGELFF	TGTGCCAGCAGTGACTCGACAGGGGACACCGGGGAGCTGTTTTTT
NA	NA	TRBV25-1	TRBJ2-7	CASRRAYEQYF	TGTGCTAGCCGGAGGGCCTACGAGCAGTACTTC
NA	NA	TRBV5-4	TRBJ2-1	CASSSYNEQFF	TGTGCCAGCAGCTCTTACAATGAGCAGTTCTTC
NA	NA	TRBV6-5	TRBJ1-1	CASSYGQDYTEAFF	TGTGCCAGCAGTTACGGTCAGGACTACACTGAAGCTTTCTTT
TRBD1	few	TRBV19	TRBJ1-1	CASNRGGYLTEAFF	TGTGCCAGTAACCGAGGGGGCTATTTGACTGAAGCTTTCTTT
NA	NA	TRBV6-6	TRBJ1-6	CASRGSYNSPLHF	TGTGCCAGCAGGGGCAGCTATAATTCACCCCTCCACTTT
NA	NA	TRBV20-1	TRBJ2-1	CSVSGAFEQFF	TGCAGTGTTAGCGGAGCTTTTGAGCAGTTCTTC
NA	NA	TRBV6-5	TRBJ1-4	CASRSGAREKLFF	TGTGCCAGCCGCAGCGGGGCGAGGGAAAAACTGTTTTTT
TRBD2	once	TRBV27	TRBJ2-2	CASSLWGGRTGELFF	TGTGCCAGCAGTCTATGGGGGGGAAGGACCGGGGAGCTGTTTTTT
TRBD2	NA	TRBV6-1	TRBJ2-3	CASSEFGRAGTDTQYF	TGTGCCAGCAGTGAGTTCGGGAGGGCCGGCACAGATACGCAGTATTTT
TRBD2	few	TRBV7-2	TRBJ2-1	CASSLTSGQGRLF	TGTGCCAGCAGCTTGACTAGCGGGCAGGGGAGACTCTTC
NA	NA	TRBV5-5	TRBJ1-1	CASSLRLAREAFF	TGTGCCAGCAGCTTGCGGTTAGCAAGGGAAGCTTTCTTT
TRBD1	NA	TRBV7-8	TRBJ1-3	CASSLTGASYTIYF	TGTGCCAGCAGCTTGACAGGGGCCTCGTACACCATATATTTT
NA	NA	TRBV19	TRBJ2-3	CASNHGPDTQYF	TGTGCCAGTAACCATGGGCCAGATACGCAGTATTTT
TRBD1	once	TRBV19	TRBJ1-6	CASSRGSGGSPLHF	TGTGCCAGTAGTCGCGGATCAGGGGGATCACCCCTCCACTTT
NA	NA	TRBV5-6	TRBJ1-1	CASSRDTGMNTEAFF	TGTGCCAGCAGCCGTGATACAGGGATGAACACTGAAGCTTTCTTT
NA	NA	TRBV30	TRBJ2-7	CAWSEFGQRTYEQYF	TGTGCCTGGAGTGAGTTTGGGCAGAGAACCTACGAGCAGTACTTC
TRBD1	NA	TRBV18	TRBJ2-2	CASSPQGATGELFF	TGTGCCAGCTCACCACAGGGGGCCACCGGGGAGCTGTTTTTT
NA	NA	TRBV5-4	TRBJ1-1	CASSFVGGYTEAFF	TGTGCCAGCAGCTTCGTTGGGGGGTACACTGAAGCTTTCTTT
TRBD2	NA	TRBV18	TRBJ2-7	CASSPSILAGAYEQYF	TGTGCCAGCTCACCGTCGATACTAGCGGGAGCCTACGAGCAGTACTTC
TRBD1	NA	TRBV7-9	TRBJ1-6	CSSSAYTTGTGFNNSPLHF	TGTTCCAGCAGCGCCTACACTACCGGGACAGGATTTAATAATTCACCCCTCCACTTT
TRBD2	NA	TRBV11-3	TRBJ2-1	CASSLGGLGANEQFF	TGTGCCAGCAGCTTAGGCGGACTAGGGGCCAATGAGCAGTTCTTC
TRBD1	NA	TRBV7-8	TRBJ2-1	CASSPFPKQGAYNEQFF	TGTGCCAGCAGCCCCTTCCCGAAACAGGGGGCCTACAATGAGCAGTTCTTC
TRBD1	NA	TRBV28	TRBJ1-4	CASSLIDRVDEKLFF	TGTGCCAGCAGTTTAATAGACAGGGTAGACGAAAAACTGTTTTTT
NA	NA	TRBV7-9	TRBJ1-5	CSSSLAGANQPQHF	TGTTCCAGCAGCTTAGCGGGGGCCAATCAGCCCCAGCATTTT